This paragraph covers one T cell receptor (beta chain) sequence. What this receptor recognizes is not known. The input lacks base qualities; no much larger clone sits a single base away. The sample's treatment or condition label, in plain terms: some 19 received Ad26.COV2.S at low or high dose, single or two shots; 5 received placebo; per-sample allocation not given. Repertoires of vaccine and placebo recipients were sequenced from samples taken on day 63 after the first injection. In Cohort 1b, about two dozen adults aged 18-55 years were enrolled at a single site in Boston, USA, between 29 July and 7 August 2020. Ad26.COV2.S consisted of a replication-incompetent adenovirus type 26 vector by which a prefusion-stabilized SARS-CoV-2 spike protein from the original Wuhan strain was expressed. The immunoSEQ Assay was the method used to sequence TCRbeta CDR3 regions. After extraction, genomic DNA underwent amplification by bias-controlled multiplex PCR, followed by high-throughput sequencing. As for the authors' bioinformatics: To quantify the absolute abundance of each unique TCRbeta CDR3 region, sequences were collapsed and filtered. T cell fraction was estimated by normalization of TCRbeta template counts to usable DNA, with usable DNA being measured through amplification of reference genes present in all nucleated cells. Repertoire TCRs were annotated as SARS-CoV-2-specific when V gene, CDR3 amino acid sequence and J gene were exactly matched to a known reactive TCR set. The reference SARS-CoV-2 TCR set was obtained from MIRA and was filtered for enrichment in COVID-19-positive ImmuneCODE repertoires, whereby public or cross-reactive TCRs were removed. Using the MIRA antigens, annotated TCRs were further analysed by specific ORF or by position within an ORF. Breadth was defined as annotated unique rearrangements over total unique productive rearrangements; depth was the summed frequency of those rearrangements. Two-sided Wilcoxon rank-sum tests were applied when comparing TCR breadth between groups. The clones in this table, taken by TCRdb from immuneACCESS, are in-frame only. Not every clone is retained; where verified, under half of the shortfall comes from an unresolved V gene, and the cause of the rest is unknown. Clonal size and the V and J genes are those of that table, whereas D and trimming came from the DNA. The sample has a few hundred thousand clones on record, around 82% of them singletons. The ten top clones hold about 8% of the sample.

The sample originates from a study of Ad26.COV2.S vaccination and SARS-CoV-2 variants (dated by TCRdb to the early 2020s). A note on the overall study: Vaccine-arm donors came from COV1001, a multicentre, randomized, double-blind, placebo-controlled phase I-IIa trial of Ad26.COV2.S in healthy adults. Ad26.COV2.S was administered intramuscularly at 5 x 10^10 or 1 x 10^11 viral particles, either as a single shot or as two shots given 56 days apart. Sequencing of the TCRbeta repertoire served to evaluate the specificity and breadth of SARS-CoV-2-reactive T cell receptors following Ad26.COV2.S vaccination. A total of roughly 32 samples were included in the TCR-sequenced set, comprising around 19 Ad26.COV2.S vaccine recipients, 5 placebo recipients and 8 SARS-CoV-2 convalescent individuals. Trial participants were randomized into five groups of five, in which low-dose or high-dose Ad26.COV2.S was given once or twice, or placebo was given on both occasions. Investigators did not know the trial group allocation while performing experiments and assessing outcomes.

Trimming leaves V shorter by 3 bases and J shorter by 7 bases, with the junction holding 9 bases beyond the gene matches. From cysteine to phenylalanine, the CDR3 is 14 amino acids long. This entry keeps only the CDR3 DNA: 42 bases, framed from base 1. Based on the germline V gene (reference sequence), the CDR1 and CDR2 sequences are DFQATT and SNEGSKA. Paper-wide results and their limitations: After vaccination, substantial breadth of spike-specific CD8+ and CD4+ T cell responses was reported. The study was not powered to compare responses between vaccine doses or regimens. Spike-specific TCR breadth was higher in Ad26.COV2.S recipients than in placebo recipients (P = 0.0014). Vaccine and placebo recipients had comparable non-spike TCR breadth, which fits with the vaccine containing only spike. The authors noted that total T cell responses may have been underestimated by the TCR breadth and depth analyses.

The clonotype was recovered from a person between 18 and 65 years old who received the Ad26.COV2.S COVID-19 vaccine or a placebo. The material sequenced was peripheral blood, taken in a trial of Ad26.COV2.S vaccine versus placebo. The sequence links TRBV20-1 to TRBJ2-1; 7 central nucleotides agree with TRBD2. The nucleotides are TGCAGTGCTAGTTTGGCGGGAGCTTCGAATGAGCAGTTCTTC. Protein translation: CSASLAGASNEQFF.